This T cell receptor beta chain was sequenced during a study of T cell changes during pregnancy in multiple sclerosis. The CDR3 is 17 residues long. Germline V CDR1 and CDR2: LNHDA, SQIVND (reference sequence). Trimming took off 5 bases at V and 0 bases at J, with 17 bases between the two ends. Some clones are missing from TCRdb's copy, which holds only in-frame ones; the method was immunoSEQ multiplex PCR. The sample holds some 41,000 clones, 80% to 90% seen once. The receptor was isolated from a female donor with multiple sclerosis, enrolled in a pregnancy study. The sample here was CD4+ T cells from peripheral blood mononuclear cells, taken after pregnancy. The chain joins TRBV19 to TRBJ1-5; no definite D call. CDR3 loop: CASSARVFGNSNQPQHF. Written as DNA, the CDR3 is TGTGCCAGTAGTGCCCGTGTGTTCGGTAATAGCAATCAGCCCCAGCATTTT.